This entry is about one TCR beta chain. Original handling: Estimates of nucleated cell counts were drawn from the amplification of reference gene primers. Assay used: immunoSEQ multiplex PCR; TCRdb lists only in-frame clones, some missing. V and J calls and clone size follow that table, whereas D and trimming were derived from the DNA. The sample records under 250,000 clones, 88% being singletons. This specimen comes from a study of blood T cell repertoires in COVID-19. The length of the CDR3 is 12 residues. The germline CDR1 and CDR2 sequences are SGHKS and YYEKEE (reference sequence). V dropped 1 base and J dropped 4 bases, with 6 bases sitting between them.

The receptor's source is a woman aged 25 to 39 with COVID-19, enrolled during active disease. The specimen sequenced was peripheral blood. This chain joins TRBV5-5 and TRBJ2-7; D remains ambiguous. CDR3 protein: CASSLPAYEQYV. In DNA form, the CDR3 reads TGTGCCAGCAGCTTGCCCGCGTACGAGCAGTACGTC.